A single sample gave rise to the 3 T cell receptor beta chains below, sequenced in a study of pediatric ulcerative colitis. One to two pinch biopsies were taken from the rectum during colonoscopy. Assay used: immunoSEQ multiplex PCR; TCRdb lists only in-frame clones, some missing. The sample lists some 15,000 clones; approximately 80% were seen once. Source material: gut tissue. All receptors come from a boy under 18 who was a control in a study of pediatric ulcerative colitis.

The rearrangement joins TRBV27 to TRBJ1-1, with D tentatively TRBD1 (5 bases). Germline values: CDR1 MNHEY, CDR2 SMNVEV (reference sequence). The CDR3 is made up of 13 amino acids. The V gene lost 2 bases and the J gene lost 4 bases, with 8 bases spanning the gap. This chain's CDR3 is CASSLGHITEAFF. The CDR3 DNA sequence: TGTGCCAGCAGTTTAGGACATATCACTGAAGCTTTCTTT.

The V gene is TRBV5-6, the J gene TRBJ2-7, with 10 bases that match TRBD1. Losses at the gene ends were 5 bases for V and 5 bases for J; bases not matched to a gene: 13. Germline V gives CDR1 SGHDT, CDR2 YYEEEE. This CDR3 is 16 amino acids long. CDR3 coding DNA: TGTGCCAGCAGTAAGATACCGGGACAGGGGTACGACGAGCAGTACTTC. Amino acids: CASSKIPGQGYDEQYF.

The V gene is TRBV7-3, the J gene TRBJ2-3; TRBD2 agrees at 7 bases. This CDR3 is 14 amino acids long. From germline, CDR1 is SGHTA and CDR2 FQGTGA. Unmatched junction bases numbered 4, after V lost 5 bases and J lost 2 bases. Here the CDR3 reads CASSTGLVTDTQYF. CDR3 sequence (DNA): TGTGCCAGCAGCACCGGACTAGTCACAGATACGCAGTATTTT.